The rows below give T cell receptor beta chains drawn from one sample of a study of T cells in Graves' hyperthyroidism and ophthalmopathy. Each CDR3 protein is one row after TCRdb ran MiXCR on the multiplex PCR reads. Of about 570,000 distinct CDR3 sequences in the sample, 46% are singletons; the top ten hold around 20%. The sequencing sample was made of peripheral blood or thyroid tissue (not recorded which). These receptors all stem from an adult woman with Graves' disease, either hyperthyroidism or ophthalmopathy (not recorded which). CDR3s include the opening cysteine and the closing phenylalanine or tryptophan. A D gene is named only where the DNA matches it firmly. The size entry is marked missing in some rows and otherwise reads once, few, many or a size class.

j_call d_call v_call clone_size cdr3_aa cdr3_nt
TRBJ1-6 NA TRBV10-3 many CAISERGLTNSPLHF TGTGCCATCAGTGAGAGGGGTCTGACAAATTCACCCCTCCACTTT
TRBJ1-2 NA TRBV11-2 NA CASSPKLGVGYTF TGTGCCAGCAGCCCAAAGTTGGGAGTAGGCTACACCTTC
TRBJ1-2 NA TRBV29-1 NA CSVERDAGYGYTF TGCAGCGTAGAGAGGGACGCGGGCTATGGCTACACCTTC
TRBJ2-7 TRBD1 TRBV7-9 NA CASSSPGGSEQYF TGTGCCAGCAGCTCCCCAGGGGGTTCCGAGCAGTACTTC
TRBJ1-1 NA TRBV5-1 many CASSFDQDDTEAFF TGCGCCAGCAGCTTCGACCAAGATGACACTGAAGCTTTCTTT
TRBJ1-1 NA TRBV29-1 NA CSVVWSDERTEAFF TGCAGCGTTGTTTGGTCGGACGAGCGCACTGAAGCTTTCTTT
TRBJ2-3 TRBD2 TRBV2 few CASGKAGELDTQYF TGTGCCAGCGGGAAAGCGGGAGAATTGGATACGCAGTATTTT
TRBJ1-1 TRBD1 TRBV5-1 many CASSLYGTEWTEAFF TGCGCCAGCAGCTTGTATGGGACAGAGTGGACTGAAGCTTTCTTT
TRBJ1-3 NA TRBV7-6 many CASSLLQAGGNTIYF TGTGCCAGCAGCTTACTACAGGCTGGTGGAAACACCATATATTTT
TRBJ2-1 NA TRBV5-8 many CASSLPTAGRGEQFF TGTGCCAGCAGCTTGCCCACCGCAGGTCGGGGTGAGCAGTTCTTC
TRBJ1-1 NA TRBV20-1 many CSARGPRGEAFF TGCAGTGCTAGAGGCCCCCGGGGGGAAGCTTTCTTT
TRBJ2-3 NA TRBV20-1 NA CSARADSRHYF TGCAGTGCTAGAGCGGACTCACGACATTATTTT
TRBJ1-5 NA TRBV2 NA CASNEGGRHQPQHF TGTGCCAGCAATGAAGGAGGGCGCCATCAGCCCCAGCATTTT
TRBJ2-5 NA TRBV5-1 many CASSLYRPPETQYF TGCGCCAGCAGCTTGTACAGGCCTCCGGAGACCCAGTACTTC
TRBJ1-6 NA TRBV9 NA CACSASPWPGSPLHF TGTGCCTGCAGTGCATCCCCGTGGCCGGGATCACCCCTCCACTTT
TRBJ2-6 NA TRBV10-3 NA CAISEGISGANVLTF TGTGCCATCAGTGAGGGCATTTCTGGGGCCAACGTCCTGACTTTC
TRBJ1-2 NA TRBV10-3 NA CAIKETYYGYTF TGTGCCATCAAGGAGACCTACTATGGCTACACCTTC
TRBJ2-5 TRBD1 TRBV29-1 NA CSVDGTGTGTQETQYF TGCAGCGTTGATGGTACCGGGACAGGGACACAAGAGACCCAGTACTTC
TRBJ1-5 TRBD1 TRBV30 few CAWSPGQGDNQPQHF TGTGCCTGGAGCCCGGGACAGGGGGACAATCAGCCCCAGCATTTT
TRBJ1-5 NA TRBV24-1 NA CATSDPSVGAGNQPQHF TGTGCCACCAGTGATCCGAGCGTCGGGGCCGGCAATCAGCCCCAGCATTTT
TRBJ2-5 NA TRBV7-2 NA CASSLWAAGGETQYF TGTGCCAGCAGCTTATGGGCAGCCGGTGGGGAGACCCAGTACTTC
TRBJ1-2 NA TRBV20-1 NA CSARVGQDRVGYTF TGCAGTGCTAGAGTCGGCCAAGATCGGGTTGGCTACACCTTC
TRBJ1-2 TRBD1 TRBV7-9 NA CASSLTGVHYGYTF TGTGCCAGCAGCCTGACAGGGGTGCACTATGGCTACACCTTC
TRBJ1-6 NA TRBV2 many CASMRESGISPLHF TGTGCCAGCATGAGAGAGAGTGGGATTTCACCCCTCCACTTT
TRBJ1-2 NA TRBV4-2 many CASSQDTGVGYTF TGTGCCAGCAGCCAAGATACAGGTGTTGGCTACACCTTC
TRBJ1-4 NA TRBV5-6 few CASSLVSQGTYEKLFF TGTGCCAGCAGCTTGGTTTCCCAGGGGACATACGAAAAACTGTTTTTT
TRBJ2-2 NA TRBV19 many CATQRSFANTGELFF TGTGCCACCCAGAGGAGTTTCGCGAACACCGGGGAGCTGTTTTTT
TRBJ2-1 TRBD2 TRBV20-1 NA CSAREGTSGKGEQFF TGCAGTGCTAGAGAAGGGACTAGCGGGAAGGGTGAGCAGTTCTTC
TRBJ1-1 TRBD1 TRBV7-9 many CASSPRDRGHTEAFF TGTGCCAGCAGCCCCCGGGACAGGGGTCACACTGAAGCTTTCTTT
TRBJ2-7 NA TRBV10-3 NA CAISESLGQSYEQYF TGTGCCATCAGTGAGTCCCTTGGACAGTCCTACGAGCAGTACTTC
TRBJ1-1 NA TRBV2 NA CASSEFVTYGAFF TGTGCCAGCAGTGAATTTGTCACCTACGGAGCTTTCTTT
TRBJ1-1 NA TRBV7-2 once CASSLPTGGVTEAFF TGTGCCAGCAGCTTACCCACCGGGGGGGTCACTGAAGCTTTCTTT
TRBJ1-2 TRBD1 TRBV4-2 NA CASSLARTPGTGGYDYTF TGTGCCAGCAGCTTAGCCAGGACCCCCGGGACAGGGGGCTACGACTACACCTTC
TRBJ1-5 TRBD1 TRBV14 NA CASSSDRAHQPQHF TGTGCCAGCAGTTCCGACAGGGCCCATCAGCCCCAGCATTTT
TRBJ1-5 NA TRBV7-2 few CASSFSTGNQPQHF TGTGCCAGCAGCTTCAGCACGGGCAATCAGCCCCAGCATTTT
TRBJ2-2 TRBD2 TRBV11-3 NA CASSLGLAGGHTGELFF TGTGCCAGCAGCTTAGGGCTAGCGGGAGGCCACACCGGGGAGCTGTTTTTT
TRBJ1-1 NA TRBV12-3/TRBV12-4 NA CASSRRTEAFF TGTGCCAGCAGTCGACGCACTGAAGCTTTCTTT
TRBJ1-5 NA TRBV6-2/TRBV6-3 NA CASSYSRGYNQPQHF TGTGCCAGCAGTTACTCACGGGGTTACAATCAGCCCCAGCATTTT
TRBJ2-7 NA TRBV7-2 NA CASSRFRMEDQPQQYF TGTGCCAGCAGCCGTTTTAGGATGGAAGATCAGCCCCAGCAGTACTTC
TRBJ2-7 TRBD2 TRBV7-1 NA CASSSRLAGGPGELYF TGTGCCAGCAGCTCCCGACTAGCGGGAGGGCCCGGGGAGCTGTACTTC
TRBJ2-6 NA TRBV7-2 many CASSLGLGSGANVLTF TGTGCCAGCAGCTTAGGGCTAGGCTCTGGGGCCAACGTCCTGACTTTC
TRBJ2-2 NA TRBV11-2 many CASSFNRDSGELFF TGTGCCAGCAGCTTTAACAGGGACTCCGGGGAGCTGTTTTTT
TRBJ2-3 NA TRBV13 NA CASSFALSSGAGTDTQYF TGTGCCAGCAGCTTTGCTTTGAGTTCAGGGGCTGGCACAGATACGCAGTATTTT
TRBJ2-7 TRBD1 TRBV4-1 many CASSQPGQGAGEQYF TGCGCCAGCAGCCAGCCGGGACAGGGGGCGGGCGAGCAGTACTTC
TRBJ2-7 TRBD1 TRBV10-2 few CASSLPGQGGGEQYF TGCGCCAGCTCCCTCCCTGGACAGGGGGGTGGAGAGCAGTACTTC
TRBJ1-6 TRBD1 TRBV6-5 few CAISDGTADNSPLHF TGTGCCATCAGCGACGGGACAGCGGATAATTCACCCCTCCACTTT
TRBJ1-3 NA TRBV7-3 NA CASSLESSTIYF TGTGCCAGCAGCTTAGAGAGCTCCACCATATATTTT
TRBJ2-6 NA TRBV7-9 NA CASRGRTSRGANVLTF TGTGCCAGTAGGGGACGGACTTCAAGGGGGGCCAACGTCCTGACTTTC
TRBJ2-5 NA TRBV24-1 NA CATSDSSREETQYF TGTGCCACCAGTGATTCGAGTCGGGAAGAGACCCAGTACTTC
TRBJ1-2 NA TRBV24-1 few CASDSLNRGVYGYTF TGTGCTAGCGACTCTCTCAATCGGGGGGTGTATGGCTACACCTTC
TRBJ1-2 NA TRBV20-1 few CSARDPLQDNYGYTF TGCAGTGCTAGAGATCCCTTACAGGATAACTATGGCTACACCTTC
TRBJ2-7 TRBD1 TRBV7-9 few CASSPDRVEQYF TGTGCCAGCAGTCCTGACAGGGTCGAGCAGTACTTC
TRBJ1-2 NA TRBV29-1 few CSVEDRRTNYGYTF TGCAGCGTTGAAGACCGGCGGACCAACTATGGCTACACCTTC
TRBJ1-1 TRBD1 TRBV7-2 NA CASSLEGQGARAFF TGTGCCAGCAGCTTGGAAGGACAGGGTGCGCGAGCTTTCTTT
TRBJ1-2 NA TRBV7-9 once CASRSRDASTLYGYTF TGTGCCAGCCGATCTCGGGACGCATCGACTCTATATGGCTACACCTTC
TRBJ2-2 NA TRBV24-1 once CATIGRTGELFF TGTGCCACTATAGGGCGGACCGGGGAGCTGTTTTTT
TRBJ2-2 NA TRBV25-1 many CASSGTGSAGELFF TGTGCCAGCAGCGGAACAGGGTCGGCCGGGGAGCTGTTTTTT
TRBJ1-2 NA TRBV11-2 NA CASSSLRDGWAYTF TGTGCCAGCAGTTCCCTCCGGGACGGATGGGCCTACACCTTC
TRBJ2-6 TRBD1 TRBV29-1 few CSRSDRRANVLTF TGCAGCCGATCGGACAGGCGGGCCAACGTCCTGACTTTC